This T cell receptor beta chain came from a study of spatial heterogeneity in lung cancer. TCRdb analysed the 5' RACE reads with MiXCR anew, one entry per CDR3 protein. The sample has 43,000 or so distinct CDR3 sequences; approximately 6.9% are singletons. The time point denotes: sample taken at primary tumor resection. The input material, whole RNA from tumor, nontumor lung or frozen PBMC, was sequenced unsorted. This clonotype was counted ten times or more. This CDR3 has 11 residues. Germline V CDR1 and CDR2: MNHNY, SVGAGI (reference sequence). The V end lost 2 bases, the J end lost 9 bases, and 8 bases lay between the germline ends.

Specimen: PBMCs, collected at surgery. This chain connects TRBV6-6 to TRBJ2-7, with unresolved D. The receptor was isolated from a female donor with early-stage non-small cell lung cancer. The CDR3 DNA is TGTGCCAGCAGTTACAGGGTCGGGCAGTACTTC. Protein product: CASSYRVGQYF.